These T cell receptor beta chains were read from a single sample in a study of T cells in Graves' hyperthyroidism and ophthalmopathy. MiXCR, applied by TCRdb to the multiplex PCR reads, yields one record per CDR3 protein. The sample has more than 350,000 distinct CDR3 sequences; roughly 15% are singletons. The sample comprised blood. The receptors shown here come from a woman aged 55-70 years with Graves' ophthalmopathy. Each CDR3 is given with its conserved first and last residue. The order of the fields is clone size, V gene, J gene, D gene, CDR3 protein, CDR3 DNA. D genes are given only for firm matches. Part of the rows lack a size; the others show once, few, many or a class for expanded clones.

few,TRBV6-5,TRBJ1-1,NA,CASSYLLGTEAFF,TGTGCCAGCAGCTACCTACTGGGGACTGAAGCTTTCTTT
many,TRBV28,TRBJ2-3,NA,CASSEGGITDTQYF,TGTGCCAGCAGTGAGGGTGGGATAACAGATACGCAGTATTTT
many,TRBV7-9,TRBJ2-3,NA,CASSASGMTDTQYF,TGTGCCAGCAGCGCCTCGGGAATGACAGATACGCAGTATTTT
NA,TRBV15,TRBJ1-4,TRBD1,CATSNELTGVDEKLFF,TGTGCCACCAGCAACGAACTCACAGGGGTGGATGAAAAACTGTTTTTT
few,TRBV5-1,TRBJ2-1,NA,CASSFTGNEQFF,TGCGCCAGCAGCTTTACGGGAAATGAGCAGTTCTTC
many,TRBV10-2,TRBJ2-5,TRBD2,CASSQTSGRAGVETQYF,TGCGCCAGCAGCCAGACTAGCGGGAGGGCCGGGGTTGAGACCCAGTACTTC
many,TRBV20-1,TRBJ2-7,NA,CSARGGGGYEQYF,TGCAGTGCTAGGGGAGGGGGCGGGTACGAGCAGTACTTC
NA,TRBV20-1,TRBJ2-1,NA,CSASKSGRNNEQFF,TGCAGTGCTAGTAAGTCCGGGAGAAACAATGAGCAGTTCTTC
NA,TRBV24-1,TRBJ2-1,TRBD1,CATSDVTGAYNEQFF,TGTGCCACCAGTGACGTGACAGGGGCCTACAATGAGCAGTTCTTC
NA,TRBV28,TRBJ1-6,NA,CASSQNRDPPLDF,TGTGCCAGCAGTCAAAACCGGGACCCCCCGCTGGACTTT
NA,TRBV28,TRBJ2-5,NA,CASTEARTEGETQYF,TGTGCCAGCACCGAGGCCAGGACAGAGGGCGAGACCCAGTACTTC
many,TRBV28,TRBJ2-1,NA,CASSPRANEQFF,TGTGCCAGCAGTCCCCGGGCGAATGAGCAGTTCTTC
NA,TRBV7-9,TRBJ1-1,NA,CASSFGATEAFF,TGTGCCAGCAGTTTTGGCGCTACTGAAGCTTTCTTT
NA,TRBV28,TRBJ1-2,NA,CASSLKGSNRSYGYTF,TGTGCCAGCAGTTTGAAGGGTTCGAACAGGAGTTATGGCTACACCTTC
NA,TRBV15,TRBJ2-7,NA,CATSTGSDSYEQYF,TGTGCCACCAGCACTGGGAGCGACTCCTACGAGCAGTACTTC
many,TRBV28,TRBJ2-1,NA,CASSSLSKNNEQFF,TGTGCCAGCAGTTCCCTCAGTAAGAACAATGAGCAGTTCTTC
few,TRBV18,TRBJ2-3,TRBD1,CASSPRTGIGLDTQYF,TGTGCCAGCTCACCTCGGACAGGGATAGGGTTGGATACGCAGTATTTT
many,TRBV7-2,TRBJ2-7,NA,CASSFRHLAHEQYF,TGTGCCAGCAGCTTTAGACACCTGGCCCACGAGCAGTACTTC
NA,TRBV19,TRBJ1-5,NA,CASSALNQPQHF,TGTGCCAGTAGTGCCCTCAATCAGCCCCAGCATTTT
NA,TRBV11-2,TRBJ1-6,NA,CASSSAGWGESPLHF,TGTGCCAGCAGCTCCGCCGGTTGGGGTGAATCACCCCTCCACTTT